This record concerns one T cell receptor beta chain sequence. V lost 4 bases to trimming and J lost 3 bases, with 6 bases between them. The CDR3 runs 12 residues. CDR1 WSHSY and CDR2 SAAADI come from the germline V gene. This entry is derived from a study of cytotoxic CD8 clonotypes in ibrutinib-treated CLL. Assay used: immunoSEQ multiplex PCR; TCRdb lists only in-frame clones, some missing. The repertoire holds about 200,000 clones, with 60% to 80% as singletons. The TCR was taken from a human donor with chronic lymphocytic leukemia. The sample was PBMCs, taken after 12 months of ibrutinib treatment. V and J are TRBV10-2 and TRBJ1-2; D unclear. Here the CDR3 reads CASSGGDYGYTF. The CDR3 DNA reads TGCGCCAGCAGTGGCGGGGACTATGGCTACACCTTC.